The 18 T cell receptor beta chains in this list originate from one sample, sequenced in a study of blood T cell repertoires in COVID-19. TCRdb's table, derived via immunoSEQ multiplex PCR, lists solely in-frame clones and lacks some. The sample includes tens of thousands of clones, around 89% of them seen just once. Sequencing was done on a sample of peripheral blood. These receptors came from a woman in her fifties or sixties with acute or convalescent COVID-19.

V is TRBV9 and J is TRBJ1-2, with TRBD1 matching 8 bases. CDR1 is SGDLS, CDR2 YYNGEE, per germline. Trimming removed 4 bases from V and 4 bases from J; junction bases left unmatched: 6. The CDR3 spans 14 residues. CDR3 sequence: CASSPGQGSYGYTF. The CDR3 DNA reads as TGTGCCAGCAGCCCAGGACAGGGTAGCTATGGCTACACCTTC.

This chain uses TRBV5-1 with TRBJ2-7; maybe TRBD1 (5 bases). V was cut by 1 base and J by 7 bases, with 21 bases left in between. The CDR3 loop spans 16 amino acids. Germline V gene sequence: CDR1 SGHRS, CDR2 YFSETQ. CDR3 region: CASSLSYDSPLWEQYV. The CDR3 DNA reads as TGCGCCAGCAGCTTGAGCTATGACAGCCCTTTGTGGGAGCAGTACGTC.

The chain links TRBV7-2 to TRBJ2-5, with D uncertain. The germline gives CDR1 SGHTA, CDR2 FQGNSA. V gave up 2 bases and J gave up 2 bases, with 9 bases separating them. This CDR3 region has 14 residues. CDR3 residues: CASSLSPVQETQYF. The CDR3 nucleotides are TGTGCCAGCAGCTTATCTCCGGTACAAGAGACCCAGTACTTC. The whole variable domain, filled in from reference TRBV7-2 and TRBJ2-5, reads GAGVSQSPSNKVTEKGKDVELRCDPISGHTALYWYRQSLGQGLEFLIYFQGNSAPDKSGLPSDRFSAERTGGSVSTLTIQRTQQEDSAVYLCASSLSPVQETQYFGPGTRLLVL.

On this clone: The junction does not match germline at one end; this may be a read error. The rearrangement uses TRBV7-2 and TRBJ1-1; D is possibly TRBD1 (5 bases). Germline-derived CDR1 and CDR2 are SGHTA and FQGNSA. The CDR3 covers 14 residues. The CDR3 sequence: CASSSTGQAWREAF. The CDR3 region has the DNA TGTGCCAGCAGCTCCACCGGACAAGCGTGGCGTGAGGCTTTT.

The chain employs TRBV5-1 and TRBJ2-3, with 9 nucleotides matching TRBD1. Trimming at V came to 4 bases and at J to 0 bases, leaving 6 bases not matched to a gene. There are 16 residues in the CDR3. Per germline, CDR1 SGHRS and CDR2 YFSETQ. The CDR3 loop is CASSLGGTGSTDTQYF. CDR3 DNA sequence: TGCGCCAGCAGCCTGGGGGGGACAGGGAGCACAGATACGCAGTATTTT.

The chain employs TRBV27 and TRBJ1-1; D perhaps matches TRBD1 (5 bases). The germline CDR1 and CDR2 sequences are MNHEY and SMNVEV (reference sequence). V was pared by 10 bases and J by 5 bases, with 14 bases between. This CDR3 is 12 amino acids long. The DNA for the CDR3 is TGTGCCACGCCCCAAGGGGTGACTGAAGCTTTCTTT. Protein product: CATPQGVTEAFF.

The chain joins TRBV6-6 to TRBJ2-1; TRBD2 agrees at 15 bases. Germline-derived CDR1 and CDR2 are MNHNY and SVGAGI (reference sequence). The trim removed 4 bases at V and 10 bases at J, leaving 5 bases unmatched. There are 15 residues in the CDR3. The chain's CDR3 is CASSFGLAGGQEQFF. The CDR3 DNA sequence: TGTGCCAGCAGTTTTGGACTAGCGGGGGGGCAGGAGCAGTTCTTC.

The CDR3 nucleotides are TGCGCCAGCAGCCTGCGGGGGGCCATGAACACTGAAGCTTTCTTT. Translated: CASSLRGAMNTEAFF. The V call is TRBV4-1, the J call TRBJ1-1; the D gene is possibly TRBD1 (6 bases). V lost 4 bases to trimming and J lost 0 bases, with 12 bases between them. This CDR3 spans 15 amino acids. Germline CDR1 is MGHRA and CDR2 is YSYEKL.

The table lists this clone with a few counts. The CDR3 coding sequence is TGTGCCAGCAGCCCGGGTTGGGATGAAAAACTGTTTTTT. This sequence encodes CASSPGWDEKLFF. The rearrangement uses TRBV5-4 and TRBJ1-4; D is unresolved. This CDR3 spans 13 amino acids. V was clipped by 4 bases and J by 6 bases, with 10 bases between them. Germline V lookup: CDR1 SGHNT, CDR2 YYREEE (reference sequence).

The CDR3, as DNA: TGTGCCAGTAGTTCGCGGCCGGGACAGGGAAGAAGAAACTATGGCTACACCTTC. Translated, it gives CASSSRPGQGRRNYGYTF. The rearrangement uses TRBV19 and TRBJ1-2, with 9 bases aligning to TRBD1. The CDR3 is 18 residues long. V dropped 5 bases and J dropped 2; count of bases not matched to a gene: 15. CDR1 LNHDA and CDR2 SQIVND come from the germline V gene (reference sequence).

This chain connects TRBV7-9 to TRBJ2-7; TRBD1 aligns across 8 bases. CDR3 length equals 14 residues. V lost 1 base to trimming and J lost 7 bases; unmatched junction nucleotides: 6. Germline lookup yields CDR1 SEHNR and CDR2 FQNEAQ (reference sequence). The DNA of the CDR3 is TGTGCCAGCAGCTTAGTTGGGACAGGAGTTGAGCAGTACGTC. Translation gives CASSLVGTGVEQYV.

The chain carries TRBV4-1 and TRBJ2-5; D gene uncertain. Trimming left V 1 base short and J 2 bases short, with 8 bases between. The CDR3 consists of 14 residues. CDR1 MGHRA and CDR2 YSYEKL come from the germline V gene. This chain's CDR3 is CASSQGRQQETQYF. Written as DNA, the CDR3 is TGCGCCAGCAGCCAAGGGCGGCAGCAAGAGACCCAGTACTTC.

The V and J genes are TRBV3-1 (or the pseudogene TRBV3-2) and TRBJ2-3; D is unresolved. Per the germline V gene, CDR1 is LGHDT and CDR2 is YNNKEL (reference sequence). The CDR3 extends over 13 amino acids. Trimming took off 4 bases at V and 3 bases at J, with 8 bases between the two ends. The chain's CDR3 is CASSPERTDTQYF. CDR3 DNA sequence: TGTGCCAGCAGCCCAGAGAGAACAGATACGCAGTATTTT.

The rearrangement uses TRBV7-2 and TRBJ1-3; 8 bases line up with TRBD1. This CDR3 contains 15 residues. CDR1 SGHTA and CDR2 FQGNSA come from the germline V gene. V lost 3 bases, J lost 5 bases, and 6 bases stayed unmatched. CDR3 loop: CASSFDRGRRNTIYF. The CDR3 DNA sequence: TGTGCCAGCAGCTTTGACAGGGGTAGAAGAAACACCATATATTTT.

The chain employs TRBV6-6 and TRBJ2-2, with D hard to call. Trimming took 0 bases from V and 7 from J, leaving 6 bases between them. Germline V gene sequence: CDR1 MNHNY, CDR2 SVGAGI (reference sequence). The length of the CDR3 is 13 residues. The CDR3 nucleotides are TGTGCCAGCAGTTACTCCACTGGCGGGGAGCTGTTTTTT. Translated, it gives CASSYSTGGELFF.

The chain couples TRBV7-9 to TRBJ2-1; D perhaps matches TRBD2 (5 bases). This CDR3 spans 15 amino acids. Germline V gene lookup returns CDR1 SEHNR and CDR2 FQNEAQ (reference sequence). Deletions cut 6 bases from V and 10 bases from J, with 22 bases between. The CDR3 nucleotides are TGTGCCAGCAGTTCCGCGTCCGGACTGATCTCCGAGCAGTTCTTC. It is translated as CASSSASGLISEQFF.

The gene calls are TRBV28 and TRBJ2-7; maybe TRBD1 (5 bases). The CDR3 is 12 residues long. V shed 5 bases and J shed 6 bases, with 11 bases lying between them. From germline, CDR1 is MDHEN and CDR2 SYDVKM. This chain's CDR3 is CASSQGKGEQYV. For the CDR3, the DNA is TGTGCCAGCAGTCAGGGTAAAGGCGAGCAGTACGTC.

The V gene is TRBV5-1, the J gene TRBJ1-1; no firm D call. The V and J ends lost 1 base and 1 base respectively, with 8 bases between them. The CDR3 covers 14 residues. Germline loops: CDR1 SGHRS, CDR2 YFSETQ. CDR3 bases: TGCGCCAGCAGCTTGACAGACAAGAACACTGAAGCTTTCTTT. It yields the protein CASSLTDKNTEAFF.